This T cell receptor (beta chain) was recorded in a study of T cell responses to AZD1222 COVID-19 vaccine. Study findings and constraints: Spike-spanning, vaccine-associated CD4 TCRs were dominant at 160-218 and 743-854. Rises in breadth and depth of Spike-specific TCRs came after two AZD1222 doses. White British ancestry dominated among donors, who included more females, and clonal diversity was possibly underestimated.

In regard to this clone: Its antigen is unidentified.

This CDR3 is built from 13 residues. V lost 5 bases to trimming and J lost 7 bases; unmatched junction nucleotides: 7. Second doses that came at about 4 or about 12 weeks were put together. The protocol was immunoSEQ multiplex PCR, while the TCRdb copy is restricted to in-frame clones and leaves out a portion. The data contain roughly 140,000 clones, about 90% of them singletons. The specimen comprised peripheral blood, sampled 28 days after the second AZD1222 dose. The chain has TRBV12-3 or TRBV12-4 and TRBJ1-1; 7 bases match TRBD1. This TCR was recovered from an adult who received the AZD1222 COVID-19 vaccine. The CDR3 DNA sequence: TGTGCCAGCAGTCTAGGACAGGTATTTGAAGCTTTCTTT. Encoded protein: CASSLGQVFEAFF.